A single sample gave rise to the 17 T cell receptor beta chains below, sequenced in a study of blood T cells in healthy people across ages. Alongside a J-beta primer mix, a sample-barcoded 5' primer served in a second PCR lasting about 7 to 12 cycles. TCRdb re-analysed the 5' RACE reads in MiXCR, keeping a single row per CDR3 protein. The sample lists fewer than 750,000 distinct CDR3 sequences; roughly 43% were seen once. The sample taken for sequencing was blood. Receptor source: a man at least 80 years old in good health.

V is TRBV25-1 and J is TRBJ2-7, with D hard to call. The CDR3 length is 10 residues. The germline V and J ends were trimmed by 4 bases and 7 bases, with 5 bases remaining between them. Germline CDR1 reads MGHDK; CDR2 reads SYGVNS. CDR3 sequence reads: CASSVREQYF. The CDR3 DNA reads TGTGCCAGCAGTGTGCGAGAGCAGTACTTC.

This clonotype appeared many times. The chain employs TRBV6-5 and TRBJ2-3, with 8 nucleotides matching TRBD1. Germline CDR1 is MNHEY and CDR2 is SVGAGI. The V and J ends lost 7 bases and 1 base, in that order; junction bases with no gene match: 7. The CDR3 consists of 15 residues. For the CDR3, the DNA is TGTGCCAGCAAGAGTCGGGGACAGGGCACAGATACGCAGTATTTT. Encoded protein: CASKSRGQGTDTQYF.

On this clonotype: A read error may account for a junction end that differs from germline. The J gene is TRBJ2-7, the V gene TRBV29-1; maybe TRBD2 (6 bases). This CDR3 is 14 amino acids long. Looked up from germline, CDR1 is SQVTM and CDR2 is ANQGSEA. CDR3 protein: CSVEGLAFSHEQYF. The DNA for the CDR3 is TGCAGCGTTGAAGGGCTAGCGTTCTCCCACGAGCAGTACTTC.

This chain links TRBV12-3 or TRBV12-4 with TRBJ2-6; TRBD2 is a possible D gene (6 bases). The ends were cut back, 8 bases at V and 1 base at J, with 18 bases in the middle. This CDR3 comprises 17 residues. The CDR3 nucleotides are TGTGCCAGCCGCCTCCGGGACTCTCCTTCTGGGGCCAACGTCCTGACTTTC. Residues: CASRLRDSPSGANVLTF.

V and J are TRBV6-1 and TRBJ2-7; a weak D match, TRBD2 (6 bases). The germline gives CDR1 MNHNS, CDR2 SASEGT. The CDR3 is 13 amino acids. Deletions cut 7 bases from V and 4 bases from J, with 14 bases between. Here the CDR3 reads CASNLPGTYEQYF. CDR3 nucleotide sequence: TGTGCCAGCAACCTTCCCGGGACTTACGAGCAGTACTTC.

This clonotype was counted between two and nine times. The chain links TRBV9 to TRBJ1-2; TRBD1 agrees at 10 bases. The ends lost 2 bases at V and 3 bases at J; junction bases unmatched: 10. Germline V lookup: CDR1 SGDLS, CDR2 YYNGEE. The CDR3 runs 17 residues. In DNA form, the CDR3 reads TGTGCCAGCAGCGTCCCTGAGGGACAGGGGACCTACTATGGCTACACCTTC. This translates into CASSVPEGQGTYYGYTF.

This chain connects TRBV4-1 to TRBJ2-1; unclear D gene. Trimming shortened V by 1 base and J by 3 bases, and 10 bases separated the two germline ends. Germline V gives CDR1 MGHRA, CDR2 YSYEKL. This CDR3 has 15 residues. CDR3 DNA sequence: TGCGCCAGCAGCCAAGGGGAACTGAACTACAATGAGCAGTTCTTC. It translates to CASSQGELNYNEQFF.

This clonotype was seen a handful of times. The J gene is TRBJ2-7, the V gene TRBV7-2; D call uncertain. CDR3 length: 13 amino acids. V dropped 0 bases and J dropped 4 bases, with 7 bases sitting between them. Germline loops: CDR1 SGHTA, CDR2 FQGNSA. The CDR3, as DNA: TGTGCCAGCAGCTTAGCTAACACTTACGAGCAGTACTTC. Translating it yields CASSLANTYEQYF.

Only a few counts were recorded for this clonotype. This chain connects TRBV6-5 to TRBJ2-7; 7 bases map to TRBD1. Looked up from germline, CDR1 is MNHEY and CDR2 is SVGAGI. There are 14 residues in the CDR3. With V trimmed by 5 bases and J by 7 bases, 11 bases remained unmatched. The DNA for the CDR3 is TGTGCCAGCAGTGACGCCGGGACAGTGGGTGAGCAGTACTTC. It codes for CASSDAGTVGEQYF.

The chain has TRBV7-2 and TRBJ2-3; possible D gene TRBD1, 5 bases. The CDR3 consists of 16 residues. V was shortened by 0 bases and J by 1 base, with 11 bases between the two germline ends. The germline CDR1 and CDR2 sequences are SGHTA and FQGNSA. CDR3 coding DNA: TGTGCCAGCAGCTTAGCCTTTAGCAGGGGCACAGATACGCAGTATTTT. Its protein product is CASSLAFSRGTDTQYF.

The chain recombines TRBV4-2 with TRBJ2-7; 9 bases agree with TRBD2. Per germline, CDR1 LGHNA and CDR2 YNFKEQ. This CDR3 is 15 amino acids long. The ends lost 0 bases at V and 6 bases at J; junction bases unmatched: 6. In DNA, the CDR3 is TGTGCCAGCAGCCAAGATTCAGCGGGGGGATCCGAGCAGTACTTC. It encodes CASSQDSAGGSEQYF.

This chain uses TRBV11-2 with TRBJ2-2, with 7 positions matching TRBD2. Germline CDR1 SGHAT, CDR2 FQNNGV. With 5 bases clipped from V and 4 bases from J, the junction kept 4 bases outside the gene matches. The CDR3 runs to 14 residues. CDR3 sequence: CASSRGVLTGELFF. Written as DNA, the CDR3 is TGTGCCAGCAGCCGGGGGGTTCTCACCGGGGAGCTGTTTTTT.

The chain uses TRBV28 and TRBJ1-4; D remains unclear. The germline gives CDR1 MDHEN, CDR2 SYDVKM. This CDR3 contains 14 residues. The V end lost 5 bases, the J end lost 6 bases, and 13 bases lay between the germline ends. CDR3 in amino acids: CASSRPSPDEKLFF. For the CDR3, the DNA is TGTGCCAGCAGTCGGCCTTCTCCGGATGAAAAACTGTTTTTT.

The rearrangement links TRBV20-1 to TRBJ2-1, with 11 bases lining up with TRBD2. Trimming took 5 bases from V and 5 from J; bases not matched to a gene: 5. Germline V gene lookup returns CDR1 DFQATT and CDR2 SNEGSKA (reference sequence). CDR3 length equals 14 residues. CDR3 in amino acids: CSASTSGVNNEQFF. The CDR3 nucleotides read TGCAGTGCTTCGACTAGCGGGGTAAACAATGAGCAGTTCTTC.

This rearrangement joins TRBV7-2 to TRBJ1-1, with TRBD1 matching over 7 bases. CDR1 SGHTA and CDR2 FQGNSA come from the germline V gene. The CDR3 extends over 14 amino acids. Trimming took 5 bases from V and 6 from J; bases not matched to a gene: 9. The CDR3 sequence is CASSITGAAAEAFF. The CDR3 nucleotides read TGTGCCAGCAGCATAACAGGGGCGGCCGCTGAAGCTTTCTTT.

The table lists this clonotype with a few counts. The J gene is TRBJ2-7, the V gene TRBV5-1; D is possibly TRBD1 (6 bases). CDR1 and CDR2 (germline): SGHRS, YFSETQ. The V end lost 4 bases, the J end lost 2 bases, and 13 bases lay between the germline ends. This CDR3 comprises 14 residues. The CDR3 bases are TGCGCCAGCAGCGCCGTGACAGGTACCTACGAGCAGTACTTC. Its translation: CASSAVTGTYEQYF. The full variable domain, in which reference TRBV5-1 and TRBJ2-7 provide the parts outside the CDR3, is KAGVTQTPRYLIKTRGQQVTLSCSPISGHRSVSWYQQTPGQGLQFLFEYFSETQRNKGNFPGRFSGRQFSNSRSEMNVSTLELGDSALYLCASSAVTGTYEQYFGPGTRLTVT.

This clonotype was observed a few times. The chain has TRBV7-2 and TRBJ2-5, with 7 bases identical to TRBD1. Germline trimming cut 3 bases from V and 3 bases from J; bases unmatched to any gene: 1. The CDR3 runs to 13 residues. From germline, CDR1 is SGHTA and CDR2 FQGNSA. The CDR3 nucleotides are TGTGCCAGCAGCTTGACAGGGAAAGAGACCCAGTACTTC. Its protein product is CASSLTGKETQYF.